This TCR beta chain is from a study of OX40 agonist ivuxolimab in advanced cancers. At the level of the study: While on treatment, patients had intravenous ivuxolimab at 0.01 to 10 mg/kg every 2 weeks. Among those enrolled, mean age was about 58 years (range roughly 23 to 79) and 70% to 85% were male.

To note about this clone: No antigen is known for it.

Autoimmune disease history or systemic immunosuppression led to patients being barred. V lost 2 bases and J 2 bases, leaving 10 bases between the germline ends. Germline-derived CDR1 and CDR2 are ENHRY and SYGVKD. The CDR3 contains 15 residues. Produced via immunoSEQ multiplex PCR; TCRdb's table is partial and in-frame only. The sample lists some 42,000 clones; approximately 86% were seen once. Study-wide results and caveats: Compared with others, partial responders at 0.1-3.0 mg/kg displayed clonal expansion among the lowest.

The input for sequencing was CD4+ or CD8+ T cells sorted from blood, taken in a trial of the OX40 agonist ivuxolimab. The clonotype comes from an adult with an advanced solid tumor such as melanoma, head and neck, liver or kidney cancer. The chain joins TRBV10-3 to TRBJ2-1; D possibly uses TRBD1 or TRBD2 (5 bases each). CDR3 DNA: TGTGCCATCAGTGAGAGAGAGGGGCCCTACAATGAGCAGTTCTTC. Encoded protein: CAISEREGPYNEQFF.